This TCR beta chain originates from a study of spatial heterogeneity in lung cancer. TCR cDNA molecules each had a unique molecular identifier. Via MiXCR, TCRdb re-called the 5' RACE reads, giving one row per CDR3 protein. The sample contains about 32,000 distinct CDR3 sequences, around 9.3% of which appear only once. The germline gives CDR1 MNHGY, CDR2 SVAAGI. The CDR3 runs 16 residues. Losses at the gene ends were 2 bases for V and 6 bases for J; bases not matched to a gene: 7. Described time point: blood at routine non-recurrence follow-up after resection. Without sorting, whole RNA was sequenced from tumor, nontumor lung or frozen PBMC.

The chain uses TRBV6-9 and TRBJ2-7; 13 bases align to TRBD2. The source of this sequence is a female donor with early-stage non-small cell lung cancer. The specimen comprised PBMCs, sampled at follow-up. This chain's CDR3 is CASSYRPTSGGGEQYF. The CDR3 bases are TGTGCCAGCAGTTATCGACCCACTAGCGGGGGGGGCGAGCAGTACTTC.